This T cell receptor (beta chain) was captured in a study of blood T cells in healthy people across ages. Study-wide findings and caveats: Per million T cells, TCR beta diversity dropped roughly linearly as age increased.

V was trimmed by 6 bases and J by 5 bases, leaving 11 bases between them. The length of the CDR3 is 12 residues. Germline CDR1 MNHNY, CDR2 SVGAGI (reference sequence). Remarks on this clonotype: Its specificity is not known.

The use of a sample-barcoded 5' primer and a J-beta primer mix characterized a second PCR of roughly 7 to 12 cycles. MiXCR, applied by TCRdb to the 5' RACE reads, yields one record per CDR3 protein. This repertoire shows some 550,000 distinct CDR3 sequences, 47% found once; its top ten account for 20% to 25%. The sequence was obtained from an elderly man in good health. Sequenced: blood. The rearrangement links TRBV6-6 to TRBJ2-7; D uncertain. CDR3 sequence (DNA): TGTGCCAGCAGCCTAGTTTCCCACGAGCAGTACTTC. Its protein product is CASSLVSHEQYF.